Reported below is one TCR beta chain. Its antigen is unidentified. This sample is part of a study of molecular identifiers for immune sequencing clone quantification. Broader study findings: Effector cells kept over 98% of their molecules in clones above 20 RNA copies, while naive cells kept under 1% there. A single cell's spiked Jurkat TCR RNA was reportedly detectable among fewer than 1.1 million naive cells.

Listed TCR primers and previously described methods were used for bulk TCR libraries. TCRdb fed the PCR reads into MiXCR, producing one record per CDR3 protein. The sample includes approximately 670,000 distinct CDR3 sequences, just under 20% of them seen just once. Sorting selected naive CD8 T cells with a CD8+CD4-CCR7+CD45RA+ phenotype. The sequencing input was naive CD8+ T cells from blood, with Jurkat cell RNA spiked in. Described subset: FACS-sorted CD8+CD4-CCR7+CD45RA+ naive T cells. The TCR was taken from a human donor in good health. Some libraries in this study had Jurkat cell RNA spiked in.

The CDR3, as DNA: TGTGCAAAGGGTGGAGGGACGAATGGTCAACAGCCCCAGCATTTT. This encodes CAKGGGTNGQQPQHF. V and J are TRBV12-2 and TRBJ1-5. TRBV12-2 is assigned pseudogene status. This CDR3 comprises 15 residues.